Given below is one T cell receptor beta chain in context. No antigen is known for it. It has no much larger one-base neighbor in the sample; base qualities were not kept. These data come from a study of blood T cell repertoires in COVID-19 (dated by TCRdb to 2018 to 2020). For the study in its entirety: The collaborator samples originated in the United States, Italy and Spain and spanned the acute and convalescent phases of COVID-19. The prospective study material was composed of cDNA or gDNA derived from T cells, B-cell-depleted T cells, or PBMCs. The dataset comprised deeply sampled blood TCRbeta repertoires from subjects exposed to, actively infected with, or recovered from COVID-19. A freely available public database, intended as a resource for researchers studying the immune response to SARS-CoV-2, is where the repertoires were released. The samples were drawn from the first 160 participants of the ongoing ImmuneRACE study and from 1,254 subjects provided by 6 global collaborators. Sample metadata almost always included a de-identified subject ID, COVID-19 status, age in years and sex. Where HLA class I and class II types were available, the types were taken from metadata supplied by the sample provider, not from assay-based typing.

One collaborating source in Seattle enrolled patients during active infection and followed them longitudinally through the course of disease. Whole blood was collected in K2EDTA tubes by collaborating institutions according to the institutions' own protocols. For TCRbeta analysis, collaborators shipped samples in one of three forms: frozen whole blood, isolated PBMCs, or DNA extracted from either of those sample types. Results the study describes overall, beyond this receptor: The quantity of clinical and demographic metadata differed by source and by participant and was supplied without curation.

Including cysteine and phenylalanine, the CDR3 has 17 amino acids. The retained sequence is limited to the CDR3, 51 bases, with the frame set at the first base. CDR1 and CDR2 are drawn from the germline V gene: SGHTA, FQGNSA. The junction shows trimming of 1 base on V and 2 bases on J, and the gene matches do not reach 11 bases of it. TCRbeta CDR3 regions were amplified from genomic DNA using the immunoSEQ Assay, a bias-controlled multiplex PCR. The authors' pipeline ran thus. The number of nucleated cells in each sample was estimated from the amplification of reference gene primers within the assay. Sequence reads were collapsed and filtered to measure the absolute abundance of every unique TCRbeta CDR3 rearrangement. For each sample, productive Simpson clonality was calculated as the square root of Simpson's diversity index over productive rearrangements. TCRdb took this table from immuneACCESS and kept in-frame rearrangements with V and J called. Such tables lack part of the clones; where checked against another copy, unresolved V genes explain under half of the gap, and the rest is unexplained. V and J calls and clone size follow that table, whereas D and trimming were derived from the DNA. The sample records around 200,000 clones, roughly nine tenths of which are singletons. The ten top clones hold approximately 11% of the sample.

The chain employs TRBV7-2 and TRBJ2-7; 7 bases in between match TRBD2. This TCR was recovered from a woman aged 60-75 years with COVID-19, enrolled during active disease. Material: peripheral blood. The bases read TGTGCCAGCAGCTTAGTGGGGCGGCTAGCGGCGACCTACGAGCAGTACTTC. It specifies CASSLVGRLAATYEQYF. Supplemented by the reference TRBV7-2 and TRBJ2-7 proteins around the CDR3, the complete variable domain is GAGVSQSPSNKVTEKGKDVELRCDPISGHTALYWYRQSLGQGLEFLIYFQGNSAPDKSGLPSDRFSAERTGGSVSTLTIQRTQQEDSAVYLCASSLVGRLAATYEQYFGPGTRLTVT.